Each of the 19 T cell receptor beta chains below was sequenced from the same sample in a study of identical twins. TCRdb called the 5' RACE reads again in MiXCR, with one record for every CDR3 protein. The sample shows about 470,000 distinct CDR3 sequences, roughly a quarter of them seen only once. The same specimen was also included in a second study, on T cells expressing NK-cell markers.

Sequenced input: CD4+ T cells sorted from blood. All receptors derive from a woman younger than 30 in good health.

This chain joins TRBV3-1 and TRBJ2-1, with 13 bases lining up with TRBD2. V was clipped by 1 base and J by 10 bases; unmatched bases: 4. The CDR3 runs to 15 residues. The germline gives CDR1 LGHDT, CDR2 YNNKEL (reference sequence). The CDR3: CASSQGLAGGGEQFF. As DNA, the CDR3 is TGTGCCAGCAGCCAAGGACTAGCGGGGGGAGGAGAGCAGTTCTTC.

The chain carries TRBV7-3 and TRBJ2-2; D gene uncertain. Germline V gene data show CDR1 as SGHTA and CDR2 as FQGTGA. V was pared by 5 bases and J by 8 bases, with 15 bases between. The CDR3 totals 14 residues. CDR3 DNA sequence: TGTGCCAGCAGCAGGATCAAATCGTCGGGGGAGCTGTTTTTT. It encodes CASSRIKSSGELFF.

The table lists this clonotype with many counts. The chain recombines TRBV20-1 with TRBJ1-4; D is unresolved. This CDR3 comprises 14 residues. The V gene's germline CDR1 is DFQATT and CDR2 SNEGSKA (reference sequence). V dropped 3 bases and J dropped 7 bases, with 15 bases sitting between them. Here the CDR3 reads CSARKGGKSEKLFF. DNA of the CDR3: TGCAGTGCTAGGAAGGGCGGGAAGAGTGAAAAACTGTTTTTT.

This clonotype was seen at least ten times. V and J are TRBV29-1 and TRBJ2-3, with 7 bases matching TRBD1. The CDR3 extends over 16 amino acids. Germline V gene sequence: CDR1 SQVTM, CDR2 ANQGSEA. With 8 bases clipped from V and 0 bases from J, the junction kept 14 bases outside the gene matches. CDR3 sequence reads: CSTKLRDSPSTDTQYF. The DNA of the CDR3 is TGCAGCACGAAACTACGGGACAGCCCTAGCACAGATACGCAGTATTTT.

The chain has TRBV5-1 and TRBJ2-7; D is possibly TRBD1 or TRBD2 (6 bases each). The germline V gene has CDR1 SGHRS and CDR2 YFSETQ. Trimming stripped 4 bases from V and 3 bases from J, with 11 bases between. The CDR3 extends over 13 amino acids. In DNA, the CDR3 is TGCGCCAGCAGCACGGGGGCCGACTACGAGCAGTACTTC. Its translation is CASSTGADYEQYF. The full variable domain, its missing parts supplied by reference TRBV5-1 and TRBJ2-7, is KAGVTQTPRYLIKTRGQQVTLSCSPISGHRSVSWYQQTPGQGLQFLFEYFSETQRNKGNFPGRFSGRQFSNSRSEMNVSTLELGDSALYLCASSTGADYEQYFGPGTRLTVT.

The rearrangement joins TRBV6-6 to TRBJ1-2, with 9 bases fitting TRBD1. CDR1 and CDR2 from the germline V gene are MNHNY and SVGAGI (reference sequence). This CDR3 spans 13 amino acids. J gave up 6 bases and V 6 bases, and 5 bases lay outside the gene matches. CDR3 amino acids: CASRGDREDGYTF. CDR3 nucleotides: TGTGCCAGCAGGGGGGACAGGGAAGATGGCTACACCTTC.

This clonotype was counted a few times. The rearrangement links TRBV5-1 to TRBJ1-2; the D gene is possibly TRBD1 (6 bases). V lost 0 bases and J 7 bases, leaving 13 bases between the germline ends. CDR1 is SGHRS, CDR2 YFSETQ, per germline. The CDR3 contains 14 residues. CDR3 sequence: CASSLDTGSGGYTF. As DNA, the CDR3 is TGCGCCAGCAGCTTGGATACAGGGTCTGGTGGCTACACCTTC. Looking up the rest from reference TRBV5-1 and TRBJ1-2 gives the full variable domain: KAGVTQTPRYLIKTRGQQVTLSCSPISGHRSVSWYQQTPGQGLQFLFEYFSETQRNKGNFPGRFSGRQFSNSRSEMNVSTLELGDSALYLCASSLDTGSGGYTFGSGTRLTVV.

CDR3 in amino acids: CASSLGTGDQETQYF. The DNA of the CDR3 is TGCGCCAGCAGCTTGGGAACCGGGGACCAAGAGACCCAGTACTTC. The J gene is TRBJ2-5, the V gene TRBV5-1, with a possible D match to TRBD2 (5 bases). This CDR3 comprises 15 residues. Per germline, CDR1 SGHRS and CDR2 YFSETQ. Trimming shortened V by 0 bases and J by 0 bases, and 9 bases separated the two germline ends.

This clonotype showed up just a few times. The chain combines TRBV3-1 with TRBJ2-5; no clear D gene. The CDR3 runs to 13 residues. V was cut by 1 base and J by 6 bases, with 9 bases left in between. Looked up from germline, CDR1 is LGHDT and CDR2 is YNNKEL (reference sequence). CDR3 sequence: CASSQGGMKTQYF. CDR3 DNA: TGTGCCAGCAGCCAAGGGGGAATGAAGACCCAGTACTTC.

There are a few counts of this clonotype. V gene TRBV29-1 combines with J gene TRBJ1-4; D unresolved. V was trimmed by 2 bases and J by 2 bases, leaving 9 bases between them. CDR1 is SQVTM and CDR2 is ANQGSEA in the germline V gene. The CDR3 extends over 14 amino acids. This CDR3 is CSVELGSTNEKLFF. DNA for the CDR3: TGCAGCGTTGAATTGGGGAGCACTAATGAAAAACTGTTTTTT.

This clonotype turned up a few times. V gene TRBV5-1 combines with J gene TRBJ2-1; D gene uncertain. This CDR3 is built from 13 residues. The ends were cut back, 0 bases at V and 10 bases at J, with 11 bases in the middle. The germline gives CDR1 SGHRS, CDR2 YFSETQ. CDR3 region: CASSLDPRIEQFF. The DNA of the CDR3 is TGCGCCAGCAGCTTGGATCCCAGGATCGAGCAGTTCTTC.

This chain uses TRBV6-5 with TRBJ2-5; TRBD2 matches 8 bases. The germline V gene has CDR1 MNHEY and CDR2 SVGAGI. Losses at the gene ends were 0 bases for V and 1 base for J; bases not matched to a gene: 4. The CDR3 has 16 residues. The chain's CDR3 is CASSYSVAGPQETQYF. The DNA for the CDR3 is TGTGCCAGCAGTTACTCAGTAGCGGGGCCCCAAGAGACCCAGTACTTC.

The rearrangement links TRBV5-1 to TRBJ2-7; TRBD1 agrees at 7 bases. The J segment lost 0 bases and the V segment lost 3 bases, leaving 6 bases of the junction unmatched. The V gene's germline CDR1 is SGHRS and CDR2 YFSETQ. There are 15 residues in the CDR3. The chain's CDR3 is CASSSPQGFSYEQYF. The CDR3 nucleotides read TGCGCCAGCAGCTCCCCACAGGGGTTCTCCTACGAGCAGTACTTC.

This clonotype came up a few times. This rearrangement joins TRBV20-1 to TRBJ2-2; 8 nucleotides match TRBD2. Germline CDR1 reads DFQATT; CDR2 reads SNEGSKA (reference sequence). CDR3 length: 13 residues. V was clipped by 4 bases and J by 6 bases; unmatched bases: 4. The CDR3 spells CSATGREAGELFF. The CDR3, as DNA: TGCAGTGCTACCGGGAGGGAAGCCGGGGAGCTGTTTTTT.

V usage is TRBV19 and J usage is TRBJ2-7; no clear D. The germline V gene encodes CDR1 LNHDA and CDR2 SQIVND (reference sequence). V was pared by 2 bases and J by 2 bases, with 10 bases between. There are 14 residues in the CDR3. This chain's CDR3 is CASSISFTTYEQYF. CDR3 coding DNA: TGTGCCAGTAGTATAAGTTTCACGACCTACGAGCAGTACTTC.

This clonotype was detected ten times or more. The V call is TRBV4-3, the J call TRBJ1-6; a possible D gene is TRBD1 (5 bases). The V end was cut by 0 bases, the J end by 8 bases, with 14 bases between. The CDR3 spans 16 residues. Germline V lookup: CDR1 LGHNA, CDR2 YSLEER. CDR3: CASSQELSREYSPLHF. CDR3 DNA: TGCGCCAGCAGCCAAGAACTTAGCAGGGAGTATTCACCCCTCCACTTT.

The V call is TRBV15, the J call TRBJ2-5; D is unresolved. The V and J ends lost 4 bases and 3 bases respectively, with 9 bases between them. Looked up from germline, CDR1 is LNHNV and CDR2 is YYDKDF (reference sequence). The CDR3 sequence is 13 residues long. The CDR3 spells CATSMEPKETQYF. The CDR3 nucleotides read TGTGCCACCAGCATGGAACCGAAAGAGACCCAGTACTTC.

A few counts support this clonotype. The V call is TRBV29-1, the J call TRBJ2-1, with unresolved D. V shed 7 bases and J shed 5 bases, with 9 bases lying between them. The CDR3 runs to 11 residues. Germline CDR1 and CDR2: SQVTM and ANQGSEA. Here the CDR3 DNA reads TGCAGCGGCGGACGGGACAATGAGCAGTTCTTC. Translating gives CSGGRDNEQFF.

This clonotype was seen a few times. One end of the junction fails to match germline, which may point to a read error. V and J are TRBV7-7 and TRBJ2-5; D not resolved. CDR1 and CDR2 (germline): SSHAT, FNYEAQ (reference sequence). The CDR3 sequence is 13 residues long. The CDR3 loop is CASSWTRQETQYF. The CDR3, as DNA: TGTGCTAGCAGCTGGACGCGCCAAGAGACCCAGTACTTC.